This T cell receptor beta chain was identified during a study of T cell responses to AZD1222 COVID-19 vaccine. Data came from immunoSEQ multiplex PCR; TCRdb stores just in-frame clones and leaves some out. The sample holds about 94,000 clones, 85% seen once. This CDR3 has 14 amino acids. Germline V gene lookup returns CDR1 MNHEY and CDR2 SVGAGI. Trimming removed 8 bases from V and 7 bases from J, with 18 bases in between. This clone was counted once. The chain recombines TRBV6-5 with TRBJ2-1, with D possibly being TRBD1 or TRBD2 (5 bases each). Material: peripheral blood, obtained 28 days after the second AZD1222 dose. The source of this sequence is an adult who received the AZD1222 COVID-19 vaccine. CDR3: CASGGRSARNEQFF. The DNA for the CDR3 is TGTGCCAGCGGGGGAAGGTCAGCCCGGAATGAGCAGTTCTTC.